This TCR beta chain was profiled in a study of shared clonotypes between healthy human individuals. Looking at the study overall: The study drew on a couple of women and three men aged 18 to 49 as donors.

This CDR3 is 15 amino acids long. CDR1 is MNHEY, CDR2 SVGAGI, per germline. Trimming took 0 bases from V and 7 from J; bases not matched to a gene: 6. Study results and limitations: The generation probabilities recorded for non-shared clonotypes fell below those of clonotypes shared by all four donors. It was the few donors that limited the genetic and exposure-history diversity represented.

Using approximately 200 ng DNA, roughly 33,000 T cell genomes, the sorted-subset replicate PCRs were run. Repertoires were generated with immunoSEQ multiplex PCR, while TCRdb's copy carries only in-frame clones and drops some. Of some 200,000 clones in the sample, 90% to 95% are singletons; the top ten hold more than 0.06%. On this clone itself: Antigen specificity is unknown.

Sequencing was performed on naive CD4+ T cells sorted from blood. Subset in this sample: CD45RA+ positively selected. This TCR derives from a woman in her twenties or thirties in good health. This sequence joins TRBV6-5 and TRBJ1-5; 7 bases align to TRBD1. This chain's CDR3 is CASSYSRGRGQPQHF. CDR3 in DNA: TGTGCCAGCAGTTACTCGAGAGGCAGGGGGCAGCCCCAGCATTTT.